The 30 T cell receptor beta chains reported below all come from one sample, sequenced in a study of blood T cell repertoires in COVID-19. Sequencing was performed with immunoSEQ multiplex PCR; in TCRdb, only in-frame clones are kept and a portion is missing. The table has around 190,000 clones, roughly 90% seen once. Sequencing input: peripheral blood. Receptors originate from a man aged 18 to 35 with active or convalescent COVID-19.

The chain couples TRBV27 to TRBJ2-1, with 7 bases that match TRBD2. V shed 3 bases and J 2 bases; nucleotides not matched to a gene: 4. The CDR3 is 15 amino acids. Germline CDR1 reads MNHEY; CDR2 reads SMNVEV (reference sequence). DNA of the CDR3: TGTGCCAGCAGTTTCGGGGGGAGGCCCTACAATGAGCAGTTCTTC. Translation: CASSFGGRPYNEQFF.

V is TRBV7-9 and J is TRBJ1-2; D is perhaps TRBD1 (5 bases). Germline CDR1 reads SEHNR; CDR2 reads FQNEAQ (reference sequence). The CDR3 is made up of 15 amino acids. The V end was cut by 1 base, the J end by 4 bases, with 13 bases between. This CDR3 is CASSLDGGKGYGYTF. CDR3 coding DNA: TGTGCCAGCAGCTTAGATGGGGGGAAGGGCTATGGCTACACCTTC.

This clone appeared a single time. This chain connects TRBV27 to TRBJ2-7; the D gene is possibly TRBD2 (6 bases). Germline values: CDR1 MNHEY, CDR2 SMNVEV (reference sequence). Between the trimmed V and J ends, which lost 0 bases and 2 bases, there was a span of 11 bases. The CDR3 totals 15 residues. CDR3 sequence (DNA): TGTGCCAGCAGTTTATCCCGGACGGGAGCCTACGAGCAGTACTTC. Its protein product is CASSLSRTGAYEQYF.

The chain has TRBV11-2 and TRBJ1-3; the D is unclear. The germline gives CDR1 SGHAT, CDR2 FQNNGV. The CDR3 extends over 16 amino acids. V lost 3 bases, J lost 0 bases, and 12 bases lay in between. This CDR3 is CASSFTAPFSGNTIYF. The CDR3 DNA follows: TGTGCCAGCAGCTTCACAGCTCCGTTCTCTGGAAACACCATATATTTT.

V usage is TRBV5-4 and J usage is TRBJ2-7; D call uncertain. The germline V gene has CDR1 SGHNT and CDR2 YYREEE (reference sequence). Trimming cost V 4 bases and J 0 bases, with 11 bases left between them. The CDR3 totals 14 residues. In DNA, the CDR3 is TGTGCCAGCAGCACCACAGCCAGCTCCTACGAGCAGTACTTC. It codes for CASSTTASSYEQYF. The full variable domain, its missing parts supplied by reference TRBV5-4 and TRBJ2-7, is ETGVTQSPTHLIKTRGQQVTLRCSSQSGHNTVSWYQQALGQGPQFIFQYYREEENGRGNFPPRFSGLQFPNYSSELNVNALELDDSALYLCASSTTASSYEQYFGPGTRLTVT.

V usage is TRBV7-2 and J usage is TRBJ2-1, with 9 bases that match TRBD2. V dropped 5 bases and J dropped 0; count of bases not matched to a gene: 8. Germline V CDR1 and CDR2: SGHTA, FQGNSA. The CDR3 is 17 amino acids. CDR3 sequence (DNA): TGTGCCAGCAGCCCATGGACTAGCGAAGGCTCCTACAATGAGCAGTTCTTC. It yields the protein CASSPWTSEGSYNEQFF.

The CDR3 is CASSLYGTGVGNTEAFF. The CDR3 region has the DNA TGCGCCAGCAGCTTGTATGGGACAGGGGTGGGGAACACTGAAGCTTTCTTT. V gene TRBV5-1 combines with J gene TRBJ1-1; 10 positions agree with TRBD1. Germline V CDR1 and CDR2: SGHRS, YFSETQ. CDR3 size: 17 residues. V was clipped by 1 base and J by 1 base; unmatched bases: 7.

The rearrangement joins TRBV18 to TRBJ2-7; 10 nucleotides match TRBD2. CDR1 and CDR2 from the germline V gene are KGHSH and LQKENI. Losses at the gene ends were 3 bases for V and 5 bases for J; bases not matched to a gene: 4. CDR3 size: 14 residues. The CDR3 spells CASSPSGRSHEQYF. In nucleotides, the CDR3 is TGTGCCAGCTCACCTAGCGGGAGGTCCCACGAGCAGTACTTC. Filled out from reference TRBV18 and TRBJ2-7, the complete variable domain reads NAGVMQNPRHLVRRRGQEARLRCSPMKGHSHVYWYRQLPEEGLKFMVYLQKENIIDESGMPKERFSAEFPKEGPSILRIQQVVRGDSAAYFCASSPSGRSHEQYFGPGTRLTVT.

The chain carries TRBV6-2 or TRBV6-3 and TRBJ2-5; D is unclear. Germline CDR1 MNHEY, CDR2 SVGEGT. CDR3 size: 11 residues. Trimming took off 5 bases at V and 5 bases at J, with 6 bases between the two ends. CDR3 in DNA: TGTGCCAGCAGTGGTCGGGAGACCCAGTACTTC. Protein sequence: CASSGRETQYF.

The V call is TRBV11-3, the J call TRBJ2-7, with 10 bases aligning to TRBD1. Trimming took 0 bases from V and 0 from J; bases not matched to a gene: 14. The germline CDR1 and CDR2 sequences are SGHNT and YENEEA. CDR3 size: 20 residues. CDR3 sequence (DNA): TGTGCCAGCAGCTTAGAGCCGGGACAGGGGCCTAGATCGAGCTCCTACGAGCAGTACTTC. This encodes CASSLEPGQGPRSSSYEQYF.

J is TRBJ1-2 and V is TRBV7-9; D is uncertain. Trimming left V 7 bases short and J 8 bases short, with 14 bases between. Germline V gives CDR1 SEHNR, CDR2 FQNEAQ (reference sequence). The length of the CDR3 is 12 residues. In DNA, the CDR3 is TGTGCCAGCACCTCCCTAGAGAGGGGCTACACCTTC. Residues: CASTSLERGYTF. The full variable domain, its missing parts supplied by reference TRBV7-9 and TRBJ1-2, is DTGVSQNPRHKITKRGQNVTFRCDPISEHNRLYWYRQTLGQGPEFLTYFQNEAQLEKSRLLSDRFSAERPKGSFSTLEIQRTEQGDSAMYLCASTSLERGYTFGSGTRLTVV.

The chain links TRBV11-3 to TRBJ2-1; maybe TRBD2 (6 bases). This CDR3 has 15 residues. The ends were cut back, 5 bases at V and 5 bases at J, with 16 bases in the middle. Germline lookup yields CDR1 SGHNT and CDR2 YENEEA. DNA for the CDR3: TGTGCCAGCAGCCGGGGTGGGGGGTCCCACAATGAGCAGTTCTTC. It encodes CASSRGGGSHNEQFF.

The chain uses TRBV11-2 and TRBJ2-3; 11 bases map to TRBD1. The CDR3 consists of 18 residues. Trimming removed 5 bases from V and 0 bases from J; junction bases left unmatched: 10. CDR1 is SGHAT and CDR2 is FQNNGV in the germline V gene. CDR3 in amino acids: CASSIADRGLGSTDTQYF. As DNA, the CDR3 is TGTGCCAGCAGCATAGCGGACAGGGGGCTGGGGAGCACAGATACGCAGTATTTT.

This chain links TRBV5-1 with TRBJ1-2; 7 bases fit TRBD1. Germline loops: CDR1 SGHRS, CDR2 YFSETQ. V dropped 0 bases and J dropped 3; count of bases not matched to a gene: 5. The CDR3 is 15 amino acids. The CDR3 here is CASSLGGGGDYGYTF. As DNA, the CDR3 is TGCGCCAGCAGCTTGGGTGGAGGGGGCGACTATGGCTACACCTTC.

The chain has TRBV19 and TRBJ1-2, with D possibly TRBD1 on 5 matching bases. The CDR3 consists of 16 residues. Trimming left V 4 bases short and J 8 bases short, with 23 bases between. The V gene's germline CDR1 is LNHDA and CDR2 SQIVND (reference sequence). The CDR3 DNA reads TGTGCCAGTAGTACGCCTGACAGTGCTCGCCCCGGCGGCTACACCTTC. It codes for CASSTPDSARPGGYTF. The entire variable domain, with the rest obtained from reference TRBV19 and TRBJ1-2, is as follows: DGGITQSPKYLFRKEGQNVTLSCEQNLNHDAMYWYRQDPGQGLRLIYYSQIVNDFQKGDIAEGYSVSREKKESFPLTVTSAQKNPTAFYLCASSTPDSARPGGYTFGSGTRLTVV.

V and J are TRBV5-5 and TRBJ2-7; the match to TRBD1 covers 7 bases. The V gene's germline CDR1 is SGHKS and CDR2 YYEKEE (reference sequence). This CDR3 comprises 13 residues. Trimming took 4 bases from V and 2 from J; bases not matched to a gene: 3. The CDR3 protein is CASSRTGPYEQYF. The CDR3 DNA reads TGTGCCAGCAGCCGGACAGGCCCCTACGAGCAGTACTTC.

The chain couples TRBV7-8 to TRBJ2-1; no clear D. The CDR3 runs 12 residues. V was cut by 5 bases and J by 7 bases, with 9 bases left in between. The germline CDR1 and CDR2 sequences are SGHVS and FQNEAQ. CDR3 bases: TGTGCCAGCAGCCTGACTGGTAATGAGCAGTTCTTC. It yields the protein CASSLTGNEQFF.

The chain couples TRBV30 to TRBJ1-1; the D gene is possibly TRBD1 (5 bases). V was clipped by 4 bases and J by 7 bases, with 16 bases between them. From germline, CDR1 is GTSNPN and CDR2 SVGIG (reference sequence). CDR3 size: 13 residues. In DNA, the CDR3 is TGTGCCTGGAATCAGGGTACGTTCGGTGAAGCTTTCTTT. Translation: CAWNQGTFGEAFF.

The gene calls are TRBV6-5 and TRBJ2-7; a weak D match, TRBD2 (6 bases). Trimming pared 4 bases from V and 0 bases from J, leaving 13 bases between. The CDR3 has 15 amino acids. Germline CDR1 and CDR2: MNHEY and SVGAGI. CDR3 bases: TGTGCCAGCAGTTCCCCCGGGACTTCCTCCTACGAGCAGTACTTC. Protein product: CASSSPGTSSYEQYF.

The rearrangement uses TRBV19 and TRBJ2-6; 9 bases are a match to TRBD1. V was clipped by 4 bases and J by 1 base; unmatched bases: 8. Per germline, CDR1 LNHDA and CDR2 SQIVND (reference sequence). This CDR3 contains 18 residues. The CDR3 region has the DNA TGTGCCAGTAGTACGGACCGGGACAGGGTATCTGGGGCCAACGTCCTGACTTTC. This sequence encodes CASSTDRDRVSGANVLTF.

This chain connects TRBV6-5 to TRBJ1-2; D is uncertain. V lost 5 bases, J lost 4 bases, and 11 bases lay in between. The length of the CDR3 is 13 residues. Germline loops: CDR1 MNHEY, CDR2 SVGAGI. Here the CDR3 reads CASSPSGVYGYTF. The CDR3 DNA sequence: TGTGCCAGCAGTCCCTCCGGGGTCTATGGCTACACCTTC.

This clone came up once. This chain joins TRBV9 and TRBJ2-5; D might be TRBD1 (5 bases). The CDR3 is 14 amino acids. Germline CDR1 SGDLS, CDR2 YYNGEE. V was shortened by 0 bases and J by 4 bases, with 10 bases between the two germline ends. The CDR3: CASSVGIGAETQYF. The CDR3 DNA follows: TGTGCCAGCAGCGTAGGTATAGGGGCAGAGACCCAGTACTTC.

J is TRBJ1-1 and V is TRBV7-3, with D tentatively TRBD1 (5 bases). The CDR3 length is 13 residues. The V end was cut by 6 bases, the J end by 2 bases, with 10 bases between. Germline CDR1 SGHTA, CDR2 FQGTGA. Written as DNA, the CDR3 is TGTGCCAGCAGGGGGGGAGAAAACACTGAAGCTTTCTTT. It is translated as CASRGGENTEAFF.

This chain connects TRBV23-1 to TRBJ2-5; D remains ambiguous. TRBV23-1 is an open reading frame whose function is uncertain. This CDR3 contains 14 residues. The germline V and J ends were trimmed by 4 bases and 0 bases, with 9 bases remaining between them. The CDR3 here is CASSLSEDQETQYF. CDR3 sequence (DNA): TGCGCCAGCAGTCTAAGCGAGGACCAAGAGACCCAGTACTTC.

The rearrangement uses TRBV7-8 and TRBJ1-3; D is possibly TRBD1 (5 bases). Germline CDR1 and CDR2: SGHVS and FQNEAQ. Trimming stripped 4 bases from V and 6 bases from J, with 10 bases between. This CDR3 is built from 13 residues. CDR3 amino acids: CASSSGFTNTIYF. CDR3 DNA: TGTGCCAGCAGCTCAGGGTTCACAAACACCATATATTTT.

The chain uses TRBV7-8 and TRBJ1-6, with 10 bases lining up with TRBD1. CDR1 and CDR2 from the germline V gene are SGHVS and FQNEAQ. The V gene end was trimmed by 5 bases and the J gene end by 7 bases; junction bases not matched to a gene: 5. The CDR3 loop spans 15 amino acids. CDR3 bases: TGTGCCAGCAGCGGAACGACAGGGGGCAATTCACCCCTCCACTTT. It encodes CASSGTTGGNSPLHF.

As DNA, the CDR3 is TGTGCCAGCAGTCGCGGGTTTCGCTCTGAAGCTTTCTTT. This gives the protein CASSRGFRSEAFF. The V and J genes are TRBV27 and TRBJ1-1; the D is unclear. Germline assignment: CDR1 MNHEY and CDR2 SMNVEV (reference sequence). V gave up 5 bases and J gave up 6 bases, with 13 bases separating them. The CDR3 covers 13 residues.

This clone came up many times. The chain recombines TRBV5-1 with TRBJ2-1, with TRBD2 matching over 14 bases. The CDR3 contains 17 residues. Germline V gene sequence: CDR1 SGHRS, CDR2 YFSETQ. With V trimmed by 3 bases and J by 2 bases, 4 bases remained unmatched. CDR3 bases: TGCGCCAGCAGCTGGACTAGCGGGGGGATGGCCTACAATGAGCAGTTCTTC. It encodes CASSWTSGGMAYNEQFF.

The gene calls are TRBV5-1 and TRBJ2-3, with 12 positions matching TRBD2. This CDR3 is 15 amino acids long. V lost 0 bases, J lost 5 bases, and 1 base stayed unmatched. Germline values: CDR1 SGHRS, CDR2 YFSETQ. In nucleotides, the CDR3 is TGCGCCAGCAGCTTGGGGACTAGCGGGATAGATACGCAGTATTTT. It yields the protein CASSLGTSGIDTQYF.

This CDR3 is CASSEADAGGTSTDTQYF. CDR3 in DNA: TGTGCCAGCAGTGAAGCAGATGCAGGGGGGACTAGCACAGATACGCAGTATTTT. The chain recombines TRBV2 with TRBJ2-3; D might be TRBD1 (7 bases). Trimming pared 0 bases from V and 0 bases from J, leaving 16 bases between. Germline values: CDR1 SNHLY, CDR2 FYNNEI. This CDR3 contains 18 residues.